This T cell receptor (beta chain) was obtained from a study of T cell clones after liver transplantation. Study in general: Tolerance: complete withdrawal held at least one year, liver enzymes staying within twice normal.

The sample holds a few counts of this clone. V was pared by 10 bases and J by 0 bases, with 5 bases of the junction left unmatched. The CDR3 loop spans 13 amino acids. Germline lookup yields CDR1 SNHLY and CDR2 FYNNEI. This table comes from immunoSEQ multiplex PCR, and its TCRdb copy is limited to in-frame clones, with some not included. The top ten hold around 9.1% of the sample, which has tens of thousands of clones, roughly 70% seen once. V gene TRBV2 combines with J gene TRBJ1-2; TRBD1 matches at 7 bases. This material consisted of CD4+ T cells from blood, taken at the 22-month timepoint. The receptor was isolated from a human patient who received a liver transplant. Part of the T cell pool may stem from the graft donor. CDR3 sequence reads: CANQQGSNYGYTF. The CDR3 coding sequence is TGTGCCAACCAACAGGGGTCTAACTATGGCTACACCTTC. Complete variable domain (other parts from reference TRBV2 and TRBJ1-2): EPEVTQTPSHQVTQMGQEVILRCVPISNHLYFYWYRQILGQKVEFLVSFYNNEISEKSEIFDDQFSVERPDGSNFTLKIRSTKLEDSAMYFCANQQGSNYGYTFGSGTRLTVV.